These 2 T cell receptor beta chains share one sample of origin, sequenced in a study of PD-L1 blockade in urothelial cancer. Time point denoted: pretreatment peripheral blood. Assay: immunoSEQ multiplex PCR; the TCRdb copy retains only in-frame clones and omits some. The top ten hold about 15% of the sample, which has roughly 54,000 clones, 87% seen once. The input for sequencing was PBMCs, taken around atezolizumab (anti-PD-L1) treatment. All receptors derive from an older woman with urothelial cancer.

The chain recombines TRBV2 with TRBJ2-5, with no clear D. Trimming cost V 7 bases and J 5 bases, with 11 bases left between them. Per the germline V gene, CDR1 is SNHLY and CDR2 is FYNNEI. This CDR3 has 12 residues. CDR3 residues: CASNQEAETQYF. The CDR3 DNA reads as TGTGCCAGCAACCAAGAGGCTGAGACCCAGTACTTC. Combining the CDR3 with reference TRBV2 and TRBJ2-5 gives the whole variable domain EPEVTQTPSHQVTQMGQEVILRCVPISNHLYFYWYRQILGQKVEFLVSFYNNEISEKSEIFDDQFSVERPDGSNFTLKIRSTKLEDSAMYFCASNQEAETQYFGPGTRLLVL.

The V and J genes are TRBV5-6 and TRBJ1-6, with TRBD1 identical over 9 bases. The CDR3 spans 19 residues. Germline CDR1 and CDR2: SGHDT and YYEEEE. V shed 3 bases and J 1 base; nucleotides not matched to a gene: 11. The CDR3 region is CASSWGQGRAWSYNSPLHF. For the CDR3, the DNA is TGTGCCAGCAGCTGGGGACAGGGAAGAGCTTGGTCCTATAATTCACCCCTCCACTTT.